This entry describes one T cell receptor (beta chain). This sample stems from a study of blood T cell repertoires in COVID-19. Across the whole study: PBMCs, B-cell-depleted T cells, or T cells were the source of the cDNA or gDNA that made up the material.

The table came from immunoSEQ multiplex PCR; TCRdb's copy has only in-frame clones and leaves some out. The repertoire has about 380,000 clones, about 88% of them found once; the top ten carry more than 0.95%. Enrollees, roughly 18 to 90 years old, lived in 20 to 25 US areas. Before being deemed recovered, Cohort 3 donors had two negative PCRs, clearance, or symptom resolution. Looked up from germline, CDR1 is LGHDT and CDR2 is YNNKEL (reference sequence). This CDR3 has 16 residues. Trimming left V 3 bases short and J 5 bases short, with 18 bases between. This chain uses TRBV3-1 (or the pseudogene TRBV3-2) with TRBJ2-3, with D possibly matching TRBD2 (6 bases). Sequencing input: PBMCs or T cells enriched from blood (not recorded which). The origin of this receptor is a woman aged 18-29 years who had recovered from COVID-19. CDR3 sequence (DNA): TGTGCCAGCAGCCACGGTACCCTACTAGCCGTAGATACGCAGTATTTT. The encoded protein is CASSHGTLLAVDTQYF.